Here is one T cell receptor beta chain with its context. What antigen it recognizes has not been identified. Base qualities are not recorded, but no much larger clone differs from it by a single base. The sample originates from a study of cytomegalovirus exposure and HLA in healthy donors (dated by TCRdb to 2016 to 2017). About the study as a whole: A later analysis indicated that the 90 to 150 validation repertoires were generated on the platform also employed for the 670 or so repertoires of the first cohort. In addition to the first cohort of several hundred subjects, a separate validation cohort of 120 different subjects was used. High-throughput TCR immunosequencing, statistical association of individual TCRs with disease status, and machine learning were combined to predict cytomegalovirus infection status. The study aimed to test whether cataloging public T cell receptors could reveal signatures of past pathogen exposure. The paper's findings and limits, for the study overall: According to the authors, the approach could potentially be generalized to other disease states and immunological phenotypes. Cytomegalovirus status was reported to be diagnosed by the classifier with high specificity and sensitivity in both the original and validation cohorts. A later analysis lacked HLA typing for the validation cohort, so it scored co-occurrence in that cohort across all 110 or so repertoires. In vitro tests confirmed that a few of the cytomegalovirus-associated TCR beta chains recognize cytomegalovirus antigens. Across donors, most TCR sequences were observed very rarely, whereas some public TCRs were present in many individuals. In the study, some 180 TCR beta chains were listed as associated with cytomegalovirus. In a later analysis, TCRs clustered in the first cohort were found to also tend to co-occur in the 120 validation repertoires, with approximately 94% of cluster scores above 0.

Library preparation used the immunoSEQ multiplex PCR assay. Per the original workflow: A statistical classification framework was built to diagnose cytomegalovirus status from the catalog of TCR beta chain sequences. TCRdb mirrors the immuneACCESS table, restricted to in-frame sequences. Some clones are absent from its copies; in checked studies, under half trace to an unresolved V gene, and the reason for the others is unknown. For V, J and clone size, that table is used; D and trimming come from the DNA. The table for this sample lists about 56,000 clones; around nine tenths of them were counted only once. The top ten clones comprise more than 0.95% of the sample. The donors were included in the validation cohort of over a hundred subjects, a group kept apart from the roughly 700-subject first cohort. Reading from cysteine to phenylalanine, the CDR3 counts 15 amino acids. CDR3 DNA is the only sequence kept; it has 45 bases, read in frame from the first base. The V end loses 1 base and the J end loses 5 bases, and a stretch of 14 bases separates them.

The sequenced material came from PBMCs. The rearrangement combines TRBV23-1 with TRBJ1-1; the best D guess is TRBD1, with 6 bases matching. TRBV23-1 is treated as an ORF (open reading frame) with a function not yet certain. This receptor was identified in a man between 18 and 29 years old in good health and CMV-seronegative. The DNA sequence is given as TGCGCCAGCAGTCAATTTCTGGGACATCGTACTGAAGCTTTCTTT. Its protein product is CASSQFLGHRTEAFF.